These T cell receptor beta chains were read from a single sample in a study of shared clonotypes between healthy human individuals. Produced via immunoSEQ multiplex PCR; TCRdb's table is partial and in-frame only. The sample shows about 1.5 million clones, approximately 98% of them seen only once. Material: naive CD4+ T cells sorted from blood. These receptors were collected from a young man in good health. Each CDR3 is given with its conserved first and last residue. A D gene is named only where the DNA matches it firmly. Clone size is shown for a subset of rows, as once, few, many or a class of expanded clone.

v_call: TRBV5-1; j_call: TRBJ2-7; clone_size: NA; d_call: NA; cdr3_nt: TGCGCCAGCCACCGCCCCGGGCTAACCTACGAGCAGTACTTC; cdr3_aa: CASHRPGLTYEQYF
v_call: TRBV29-1; j_call: TRBJ2-1; clone_size: NA; d_call: NA; cdr3_nt: TGCAGCGTTCAGACTCCGGGACGGCGCAATGAGCAGTTCTTC; cdr3_aa: CSVQTPGRRNEQFF
v_call: TRBV5-6; j_call: TRBJ2-1; clone_size: NA; d_call: TRBD2; cdr3_nt: TGTGCCAGCAGCCGCAGGGGACTAGCTCTGAGCTCCTACAATGAGCAGTTCTTC; cdr3_aa: CASSRRGLALSSYNEQFF
v_call: TRBV7-2; j_call: TRBJ1-2; clone_size: once; d_call: NA; cdr3_nt: TGTGCCAGCAGCGAGAACATACACTATGGCTACACCTTC; cdr3_aa: CASSENIHYGYTF
v_call: TRBV7-9; j_call: TRBJ1-3; clone_size: NA; d_call: NA; cdr3_nt: TGTGCCAGCAGCTTAATGGGGGCTGGAAACACCATATATTTT; cdr3_aa: CASSLMGAGNTIYF
v_call: TRBV9; j_call: TRBJ2-7; clone_size: NA; d_call: TRBD2; cdr3_nt: TGTGCCAGCTCGCGGTCGACTAGCGGCGAGCAGTACTTC; cdr3_aa: CASSRSTSGEQYF
v_call: TRBV28; j_call: TRBJ1-5; clone_size: NA; d_call: TRBD1; cdr3_nt: TGTGCCAGCGCGGACAGGGTGGATCAGCCCCAGCATTTT; cdr3_aa: CASADRVDQPQHF
v_call: TRBV5-4; j_call: TRBJ2-7; clone_size: NA; d_call: NA; cdr3_nt: TGTGCCAGCAGCGGAAACAGGGTCCCCTACGAGCAGTACTTC; cdr3_aa: CASSGNRVPYEQYF
v_call: TRBV5-1; j_call: TRBJ1-1; clone_size: NA; d_call: NA; cdr3_nt: TGCGCCAGCGGGAGGGACACTGAAGCTTTCTTT; cdr3_aa: CASGRDTEAFF
v_call: TRBV27; j_call: TRBJ2-7; clone_size: once; d_call: NA; cdr3_nt: TGTGCCAGCAGTCCCCGTTCACCCTACGAGCAGTACTTC; cdr3_aa: CASSPRSPYEQYF
v_call: TRBV6-1; j_call: TRBJ1-1; clone_size: NA; d_call: TRBD1; cdr3_nt: TGTGCCAGCAGCGGGGACAGGATGTTGCCGGCTTTCTTT; cdr3_aa: CASSGDRMLPAFF
v_call: TRBV18; j_call: TRBJ2-5; clone_size: NA; d_call: NA; cdr3_nt: TGTGCCAGCTCACCCCGAATTCTCCAAGAGACCCAGTACTTC; cdr3_aa: CASSPRILQETQYF
v_call: TRBV28; j_call: TRBJ2-7; clone_size: NA; d_call: NA; cdr3_nt: TGTGCCAGCAGTTCAGGACTATTTCGTACCTACGAGCAGTACTTC; cdr3_aa: CASSSGLFRTYEQYF
v_call: TRBV2; j_call: TRBJ1-2; clone_size: NA; d_call: TRBD1; cdr3_nt: TGTGCCAGCAGTTTCCGGGACAGGGGAGGCGGCTACACCTTC; cdr3_aa: CASSFRDRGGGYTF
v_call: TRBV19; j_call: TRBJ2-7; clone_size: NA; d_call: TRBD2; cdr3_nt: TGTGCCAGTAGTATAACGGCGGGAGGGAGCTACGAGCAGTACTTC; cdr3_aa: CASSITAGGSYEQYF